This is a list of T cell receptor beta chains from one sample in a study of metastatic and nonmetastatic thyroid tumors. TCRdb used MiXCR to call clones anew from the PCR reads. There are 75,000 to 95,000 clones in the sample; 10% to 15% occur only once, and approximately 11% lies in the top ten. Sequenced sample: blood. The receptors come from a female donor with papillary thyroid cancer or a benign thyroid nodule (not recorded which). Some clones in this sample may be carry-over from other donors' samples. The CDR3 runs from the conserved cysteine through the conserved F or W. Each record gives: J gene, D gene, clone size, V gene, CDR3 DNA, CDR3 protein. D genes are given only for firm matches. Expanded clones are given a class, and other clones once, few, many or no size at all.

J: TRBJ2-2; D: NA; size: many; V: TRBV20-1; DNA: TGCAGTGCTAGATCGGGGAGTTGGACCGGGGAGCTGTTTTTT; CDR3: CSARSGSWTGELFF
J: TRBJ2-7; D: NA; size: NA; V: TRBV11-3; DNA: TGTGCCAGCAGCTTAGAGCGGGGAGGGGGGTCCTACGAGCAGTACTTC; CDR3: CASSLERGGGSYEQYF
J: TRBJ2-2; D: NA; size: many; V: TRBV4-2; DNA: TGTGCCAGCAGCCAAGATATTGGGTTGGGTCGGGTACGGGAGCTGTTTTTT; CDR3: CASSQDIGLGRVRELFF
J: TRBJ1-4; D: NA; size: many; V: TRBV3-1; DNA: TGTGCCAGCAGCCACAGGGGAGCGTCTAATGAAAAACTGTTTTTT; CDR3: CASSHRGASNEKLFF
J: TRBJ2-7; D: NA; size: many; V: TRBV11-2; DNA: TGTGCCAGCAGCCCAGGGGTCCTCTCCTACGAGCAGTACTTC; CDR3: CASSPGVLSYEQYF
J: TRBJ2-1; D: NA; size: many; V: TRBV6-1; DNA: TGTGCCAGCAGCAACTCTAGGTTTCCTAATTACAATGAGCAGTTCTTC; CDR3: CASSNSRFPNYNEQFF
J: TRBJ1-1; D: TRBD1; size: many; V: TRBV20-1; DNA: TGCAGTGCCCAGGGACAGGCGAACACTGAAGCTTTCTTT; CDR3: CSAQGQANTEAFF
J: TRBJ2-2; D: NA; size: many; V: TRBV7-9; DNA: TGTGCCAGCAAGGGGACGAACACCGGGGAGCTGTTTTTT; CDR3: CASKGTNTGELFF
J: TRBJ2-7; D: TRBD1; size: medium-sized; V: TRBV19; DNA: TGTGCCAGTAGTATAGGGACAGGCTCCTACGAGCAGTACTTC; CDR3: CASSIGTGSYEQYF
J: TRBJ1-1; D: TRBD1; size: many; V: TRBV7-8; DNA: TGTGCCAGCAGCGTCCGACAGGGGGCCTCGAACACTGAAGCTTTCTTT; CDR3: CASSVRQGASNTEAFF
J: TRBJ1-5; D: NA; size: many; V: TRBV12-3/TRBV12-4; DNA: TGTGCCAGCAGTTTAGGTCAGGGCCGCCAGCCCCAGCATTTT; CDR3: CASSLGQGRQPQHF
J: TRBJ1-5; D: NA; size: many; V: TRBV27; DNA: TGTGCCAGCAGTTTGGGGACCAATCAGCCCCAGCATTTT; CDR3: CASSLGTNQPQHF
J: TRBJ2-1; D: TRBD2; size: many; V: TRBV6-2/TRBV6-3; DNA: TGTGCCAGCAGTTACTCGCAACTAGCGGGAGCAAATGAGCAGTTCTTC; CDR3: CASSYSQLAGANEQFF
J: TRBJ2-7; D: NA; size: few; V: TRBV27; DNA: TGTGCCAGCAGTCCAATGAGGGATTACGAGCAGTACTTC; CDR3: CASSPMRDYEQYF
J: TRBJ1-3; D: NA; size: many; V: TRBV19; DNA: TGTGCCAGTGGGCTTTATGATGCAAACACCATATATTTT; CDR3: CASGLYDANTIYF
J: TRBJ1-6; D: NA; size: many; V: TRBV5-6; DNA: TGTGCCAGCAGCCCCAGGGTTGGGGCATTATTCAATTCACCCCTCCACTTT; CDR3: CASSPRVGALFNSPLHF
J: TRBJ2-2; D: NA; size: many; V: TRBV27; DNA: TGTGCCAGCAGTTTAAGGGTCAGCTCGAACACCGGGGAGCTGTTTTTT; CDR3: CASSLRVSSNTGELFF
J: TRBJ2-1; D: NA; size: few; V: TRBV29-1; DNA: TGCAGCTCTCTACCCTGGCTAGGAGTCAATGAGCAGTTCTTC; CDR3: CSSLPWLGVNEQFF
J: TRBJ1-3; D: NA; size: many; V: TRBV2; DNA: TGTGCCAGCAGTGAAGCGGGTAGGGGAGGTGGAAACACCATATATTTT; CDR3: CASSEAGRGGGNTIYF
J: TRBJ2-5; D: TRBD1; size: many; V: TRBV7-9; DNA: TGTGCCAGCAGCTTGGGACAGGGGCTGTACTTC; CDR3: CASSLGQGLYF
J: TRBJ2-7; D: NA; size: NA; V: TRBV27; DNA: TGTGCCAGCAGTTTATTAGGGCGGATTTACGAGCAGTACTTC; CDR3: CASSLLGRIYEQYF
J: TRBJ2-2; D: TRBD1; size: many; V: TRBV19; DNA: TGTGCCAGTAGTATGGGACAGGGGAGGACCGGGGAGCTGTTTTTT; CDR3: CASSMGQGRTGELFF
J: TRBJ1-5; D: NA; size: many; V: TRBV28; DNA: TGTGCCAGCACCTACCTGGGGGGGGCTCAGCCCCAGCATTTT; CDR3: CASTYLGGAQPQHF
J: TRBJ1-3; D: NA; size: many; V: TRBV28; DNA: TGTGCCAGCAGTTCCCTAGCGACAGAACTCATAGGAAACACCATATATTTT; CDR3: CASSSLATELIGNTIYF